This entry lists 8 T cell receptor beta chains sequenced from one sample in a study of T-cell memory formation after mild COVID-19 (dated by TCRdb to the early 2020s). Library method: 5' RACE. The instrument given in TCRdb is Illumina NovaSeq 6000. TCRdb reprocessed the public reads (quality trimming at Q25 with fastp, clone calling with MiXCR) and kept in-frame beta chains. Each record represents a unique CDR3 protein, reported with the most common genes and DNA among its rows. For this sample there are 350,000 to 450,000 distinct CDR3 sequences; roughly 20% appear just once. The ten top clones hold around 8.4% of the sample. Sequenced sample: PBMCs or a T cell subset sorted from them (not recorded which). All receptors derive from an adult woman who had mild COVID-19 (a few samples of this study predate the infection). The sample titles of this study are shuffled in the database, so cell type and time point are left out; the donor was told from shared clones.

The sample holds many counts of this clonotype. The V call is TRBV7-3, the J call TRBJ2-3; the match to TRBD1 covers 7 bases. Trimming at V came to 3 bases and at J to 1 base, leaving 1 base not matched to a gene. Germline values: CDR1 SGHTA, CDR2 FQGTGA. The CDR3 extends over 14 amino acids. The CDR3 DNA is TGTGCCAGCAGCTTCGGACAGGGCACAGATACGCAGTATTTT. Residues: CASSFGQGTDTQYF. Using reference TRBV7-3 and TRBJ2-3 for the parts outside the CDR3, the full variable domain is GAGVSQTPSNKVTEKGKYVELRCDPISGHTALYWYRQSLGQGPEFLIYFQGTGAADDSGLPNDRFFAVRPEGSVSTLKIQRTERGDSAVYLCASSFGQGTDTQYFGPGTRLTVL.

CDR3 in DNA: TGTGCCACCAGCAGAGGAGTCGGGGGATTGGGTCAGCCCCAGCATTTT. Translation gives CATSRGVGGLGQPQHF. V usage is TRBV15 and J usage is TRBJ1-5, with a weak D call TRBD1 (5 bases). Trimming stripped 1 base from V and 6 bases from J, with 16 bases between. CDR3 length: 16 amino acids. The germline V gene has CDR1 LNHNV and CDR2 YYDKDF (reference sequence).

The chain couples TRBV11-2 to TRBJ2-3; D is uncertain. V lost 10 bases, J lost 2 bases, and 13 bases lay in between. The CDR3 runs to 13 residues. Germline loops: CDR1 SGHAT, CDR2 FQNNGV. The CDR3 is CANPSGPTDTQYF. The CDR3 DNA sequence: TGTGCCAACCCATCCGGACCCACAGATACGCAGTATTTT. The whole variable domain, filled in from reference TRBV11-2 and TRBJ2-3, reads EAGVAQSPRYKIIEKRQSVAFWCNPISGHATLYWYQQILGQGPKLLIQFQNNGVVDDSQLPKDRFSAERLKGVDSTLKIQPAKLEDSAVYLCANPSGPTDTQYFGPGTRLTVL.

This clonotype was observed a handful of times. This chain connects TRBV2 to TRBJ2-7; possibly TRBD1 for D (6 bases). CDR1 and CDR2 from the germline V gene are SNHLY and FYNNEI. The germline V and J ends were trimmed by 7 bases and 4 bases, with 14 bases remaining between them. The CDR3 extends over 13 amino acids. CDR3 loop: CASTGGVLYEQYF. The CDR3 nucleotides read TGTGCCAGCACTGGGGGCGTTCTTTACGAGCAGTACTTC. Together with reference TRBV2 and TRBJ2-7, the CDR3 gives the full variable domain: EPEVTQTPSHQVTQMGQEVILRCVPISNHLYFYWYRQILGQKVEFLVSFYNNEISEKSEIFDDQFSVERPDGSNFTLKIRSTKLEDSAMYFCASTGGVLYEQYFGPGTRLTVT.

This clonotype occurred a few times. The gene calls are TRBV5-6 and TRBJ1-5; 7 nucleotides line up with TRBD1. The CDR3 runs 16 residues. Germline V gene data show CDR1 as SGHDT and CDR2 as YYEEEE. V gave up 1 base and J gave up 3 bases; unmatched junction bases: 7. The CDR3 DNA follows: TGTGCCAGCAGCTTGTTCCGCAGGGGGAACAATCAGCCCCAGCATTTT. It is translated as CASSLFRRGNNQPQHF.

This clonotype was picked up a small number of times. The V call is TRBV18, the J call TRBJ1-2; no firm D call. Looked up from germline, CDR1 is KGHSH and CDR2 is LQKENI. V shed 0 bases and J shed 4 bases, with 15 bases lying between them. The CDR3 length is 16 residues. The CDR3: CASSPPAGISGYGYTF. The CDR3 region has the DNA TGTGCCAGCTCACCACCGGCGGGGATATCTGGCTATGGCTACACCTTC.

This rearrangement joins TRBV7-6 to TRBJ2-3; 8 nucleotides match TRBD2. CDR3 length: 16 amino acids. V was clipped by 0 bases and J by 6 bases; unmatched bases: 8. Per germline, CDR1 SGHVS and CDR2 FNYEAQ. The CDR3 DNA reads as TGTGCCAGCAGCTTAGCCCGGACCGGCGGGAGGGATACGCAGTATTTT. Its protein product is CASSLARTGGRDTQYF. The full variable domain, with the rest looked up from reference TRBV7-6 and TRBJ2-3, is GAGVSQSPRYKVTKRGQDVALRCDPISGHVSLYWYRQALGQGPEFLTYFNYEAQQDKSGLPNDRFSAERPEGSISTLTIQRTEQRDSAMYRCASSLARTGGRDTQYFGPGTRLTVL.

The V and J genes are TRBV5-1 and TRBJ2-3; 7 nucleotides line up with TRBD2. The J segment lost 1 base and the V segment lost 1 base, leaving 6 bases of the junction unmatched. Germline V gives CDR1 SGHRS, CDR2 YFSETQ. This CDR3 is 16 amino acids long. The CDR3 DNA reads TGCGCCAGCAGCTTGTGGTCAAGCGGGGGCACAGATACGCAGTATTTT. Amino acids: CASSLWSSGGTDTQYF.